This is a list of T cell receptor beta chains from one sample in a study of blood T cell repertoires in COVID-19. Using immunoSEQ multiplex PCR, the repertoire was profiled, and TCRdb retains in-frame clones only, with some absent. Among 30,000 to 40,000 clones listed, roughly four fifths were seen once. Material for sequencing was peripheral blood. The receptors originated from a man older than 75 with active or convalescent COVID-19. Both conserved end residues are part of each CDR3.

>TRBV10-2|14
CASSVGQGNQPQHF
>TRBV5-8|16
CASSLRGPVANEKLFF
>TRBV28|16
CASSKRGLAMGGKLFF
>TRBV12-3/TRBV12-4|13
CASSFGTSDEQFF
>TRBV27|15
CASPPAGGPQETQYF
>TRBV3-1/TRBV3-2|14
CASSPTGRTTEAFF
>TRBV12-3/TRBV12-4|12
CASTSLVVEQFF
>TRBV5-1|16
CASSLGTSGAGNEQFF
>TRBV19|15
CASSIGSADTDTQYF
>TRBV24-1|20
CATSDSLQDGEEYSSGELFF
>TRBV18|16
CASSPLEKGGLETQYF
>TRBV28|14
CASSPSGRVNPQFF
>TRBV9|15
CASSGGQGANSPLHF
>TRBV18|14
CASSQQGENTEAFF
>TRBV11-2|12
CASSFNGNTIYF
>TRBV27|14
CASSLTTSNTEAFF
>TRBV18|14
CASSRRGSNQPQHF
>TRBV27|13
CASSLGTAETQYF
>TRBV6-5|14
CASSRREAYNEQFF
>TRBV28|12
CASSFPGIEAFF
>TRBV18|12
CASSPGSDEQYF
>TRBV7-8|14
CASSLLAGTGELFF
>TRBV5-6|13
CASSSRESYEQYF
>TRBV12-3/TRBV12-4|13
CASSLKTGGPEYF
>TRBV10-1|15
CASSESTSGSDEQFF
>TRBV5-1|13
CASSLAYATEAFF
>TRBV20-1|10
CSAPQNQAFF
>TRBV7-9|13
CASSWRAEFTQYF
>TRBV18|13
CASSLEQNTEAFF
>TRBV5-5|15
CASSLVAGLSYEQYF
>TRBV11-2|16
CASSLGGQRLHYGYTF
>TRBV6-5|12
CASAVFRNEQFF
>TRBV4-1|22
CASSPQGGTPAPISGVTGELFF
>TRBV28|15
CASSSQGTDGEKLFF
>TRBV30|14
CAWIRDTQTETQYF
>TRBV28|14
CASSLSGSNQPQHF
>TRBV27|14
CASSLKTNTDTQYF
>TRBV5-1|16
CASSLSGGVSNSPLHF
>TRBV7-3|15
CASSSVPTGNYGYTF
>TRBV6-5|15
CASSLRARVSTEAFF
>TRBV30|12
CAWSVVQSEQYF
>TRBV6-1|14
CASSESRGPYGYTF
>TRBV6-7|18
CASSYSGLAGGDTDTQYF
>TRBV5-1|14
CASTRDFNTGELFF
>TRBV19|16
CASSRGTSGRGETQYF
>TRBV27|13
CASSRRLYEKLFF
>TRBV19|13
CASSILEGGEQFF
>TRBV19|12
CASSRSRGGYTF
>TRBV11-1|15
CASRRTSGDTGELFF
>TRBV18|14
CASSPPSVNTEAFF
>TRBV18|15
CASSQSTGEKETQYF